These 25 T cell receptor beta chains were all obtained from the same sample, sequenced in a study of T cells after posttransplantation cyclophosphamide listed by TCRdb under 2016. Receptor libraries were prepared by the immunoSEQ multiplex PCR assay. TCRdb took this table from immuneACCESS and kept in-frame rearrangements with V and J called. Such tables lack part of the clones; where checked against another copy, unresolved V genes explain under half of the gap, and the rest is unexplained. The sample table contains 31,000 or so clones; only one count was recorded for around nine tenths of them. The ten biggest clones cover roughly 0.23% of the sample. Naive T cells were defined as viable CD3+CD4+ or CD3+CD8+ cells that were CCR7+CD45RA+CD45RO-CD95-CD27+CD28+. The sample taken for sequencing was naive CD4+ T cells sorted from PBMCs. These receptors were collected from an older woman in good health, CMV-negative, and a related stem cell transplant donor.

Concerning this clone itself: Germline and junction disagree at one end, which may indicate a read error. The CDR3 DNA is TGTGCCAGCTCACCGGGGGGACTAGCGCTCTTC. The encoded protein is CASSPGGLALF. J is TRBJ2-1 and V is TRBV18; TRBD2 agrees at 10 bases. Per germline, CDR1 KGHSH and CDR2 LQKENI. CDR3 length: 11 amino acids.

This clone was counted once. CDR3 sequence reads: CASSVVPGVYNEQFF. Here the CDR3 DNA reads TGTGCCAGCAGCGTAGTACCAGGGGTCTACAATGAGCAGTTCTTC. V and J are TRBV9 and TRBJ2-1; weak D call: TRBD1 (6 bases). Germline V gives CDR1 SGDLS, CDR2 YYNGEE. The V and J ends lost 0 bases and 3 bases respectively, with 10 bases between them. The CDR3 has 15 amino acids.

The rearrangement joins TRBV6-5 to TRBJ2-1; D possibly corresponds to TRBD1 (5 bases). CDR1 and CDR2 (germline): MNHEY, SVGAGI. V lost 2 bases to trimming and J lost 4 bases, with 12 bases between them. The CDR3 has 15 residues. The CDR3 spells CASSYGWGYYNEQFF. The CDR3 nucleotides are TGTGCCAGCAGTTACGGGTGGGGCTATTACAATGAGCAGTTCTTC.

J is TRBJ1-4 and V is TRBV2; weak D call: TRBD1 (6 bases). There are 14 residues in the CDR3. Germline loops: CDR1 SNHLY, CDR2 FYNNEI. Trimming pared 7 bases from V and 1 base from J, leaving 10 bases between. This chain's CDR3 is CASTGQRTNEKLFF. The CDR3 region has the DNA TGTGCCAGCACCGGACAGCGAACTAATGAAAAACTGTTTTTT.

CDR3 residues: CASSYSTGGNQPQHF. The CDR3 DNA is TGTGCCAGCAGTTACTCAACAGGGGGGAATCAGCCCCAGCATTTT. The gene calls are TRBV6-6 and TRBJ1-5, with 8 bases identical to TRBD1. The junction had 2 bases not matched to a gene; V was cut back by 0 bases and J by 4 bases. The CDR3 spans 15 residues. In germline, CDR1 is MNHNY, CDR2 SVGAGI (reference sequence).

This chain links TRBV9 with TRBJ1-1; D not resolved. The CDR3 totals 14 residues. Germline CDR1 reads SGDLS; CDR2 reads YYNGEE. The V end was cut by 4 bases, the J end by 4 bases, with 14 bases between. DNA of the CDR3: TGTGCCAGCAGCCAAGCGGCGGGTTCCACTGAAGCTTTCTTT. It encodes CASSQAAGSTEAFF.

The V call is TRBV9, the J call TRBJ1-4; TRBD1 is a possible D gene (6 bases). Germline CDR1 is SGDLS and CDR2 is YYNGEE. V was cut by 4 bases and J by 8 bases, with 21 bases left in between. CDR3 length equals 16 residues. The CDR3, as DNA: TGTGCCAGCAGCAGCGCCCCGGGACAAGGGGGAGAAAAACTGTTTTTT. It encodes CASSSAPGQGGEKLFF.

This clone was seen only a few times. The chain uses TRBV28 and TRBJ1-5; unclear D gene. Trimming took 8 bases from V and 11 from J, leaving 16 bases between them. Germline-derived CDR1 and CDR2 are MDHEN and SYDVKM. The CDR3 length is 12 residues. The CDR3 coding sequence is TGTGCCAGCGGCGGGTTTCCCGGTACCCAGCATTTT. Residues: CASGGFPGTQHF.

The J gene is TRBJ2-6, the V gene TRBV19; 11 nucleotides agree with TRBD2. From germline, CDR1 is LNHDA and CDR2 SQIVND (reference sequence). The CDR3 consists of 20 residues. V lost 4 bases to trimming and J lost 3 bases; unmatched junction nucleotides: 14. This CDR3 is CASSTYKISSGGLGANVLTF. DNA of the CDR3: TGTGCCAGTAGTACCTATAAAATCTCTAGCGGGGGGCTTGGGGCCAACGTCCTGACTTTC.

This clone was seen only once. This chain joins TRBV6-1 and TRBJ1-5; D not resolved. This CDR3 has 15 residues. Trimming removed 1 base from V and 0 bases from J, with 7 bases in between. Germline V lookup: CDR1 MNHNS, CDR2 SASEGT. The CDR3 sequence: CASSEVENSNQPQHF. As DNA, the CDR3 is TGTGCCAGCAGTGAAGTTGAGAATAGCAATCAGCCCCAGCATTTT.

As DNA, the CDR3 is TGTGCCAGCAGCGACAGGATTAACACCGGGGAGCTGTTTTTT. Residues: CASSDRINTGELFF. The J gene is TRBJ2-2, the V gene TRBV5-8, with D tentatively TRBD1 (6 bases). Germline-derived CDR1 and CDR2 are SGHTS and YDEGEE. The CDR3 is 14 amino acids. The V end was cut by 4 bases, the J end by 2 bases, with 9 bases between.

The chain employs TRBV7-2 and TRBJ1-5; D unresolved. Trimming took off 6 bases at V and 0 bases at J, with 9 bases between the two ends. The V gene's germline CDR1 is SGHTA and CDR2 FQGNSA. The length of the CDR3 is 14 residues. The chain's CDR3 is CASSLVDSNQPQHF. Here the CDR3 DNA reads TGTGCCAGCAGTCTAGTCGATAGCAATCAGCCCCAGCATTTT.

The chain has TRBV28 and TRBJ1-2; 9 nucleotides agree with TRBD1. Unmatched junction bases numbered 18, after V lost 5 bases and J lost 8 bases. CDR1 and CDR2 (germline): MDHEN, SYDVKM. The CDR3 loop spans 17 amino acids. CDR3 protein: CASSPYRDRALLYGYTF. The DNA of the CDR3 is TGTGCCAGCAGTCCTTACCGGGACAGGGCACTTTTGTACGGCTACACCTTC.

The CDR3 sequence: CASTRTGGHNEAFF. For the CDR3, the DNA is TGTGCCAGCACCCGAACAGGGGGTCATAATGAAGCTTTCTTT. This sequence joins TRBV25-1 and TRBJ1-1, with 8 bases matching TRBD1. CDR3 size: 14 residues. V shed 7 bases, J shed 7 bases, and the junction held 11 bases outside the gene matches. Per germline, CDR1 MGHDK and CDR2 SYGVNS. The whole variable domain, filled in from reference TRBV25-1 and TRBJ1-1, reads EADIYQTPRYLVIGTGKKITLECSQTMGHDKMYWYQQDPGMELHLIHYSYGVNSTEKGDLSSESTVSRIRTEHFPLTLESARPSHTSQYLCASTRTGGHNEAFFGQGTRLTVV.

CDR3: CASSIGGTVSYEQYF. Written as DNA, the CDR3 is TGTGCCAGTAGTATAGGTGGGACAGTCTCCTACGAGCAGTACTTC. The genes are TRBV19 and TRBJ2-7; 7 nucleotides match TRBD1. With 1 base clipped from V and 0 bases from J, the junction kept 3 bases outside the gene matches. The germline gives CDR1 LNHDA, CDR2 SQIVND (reference sequence). The CDR3 runs 15 residues.

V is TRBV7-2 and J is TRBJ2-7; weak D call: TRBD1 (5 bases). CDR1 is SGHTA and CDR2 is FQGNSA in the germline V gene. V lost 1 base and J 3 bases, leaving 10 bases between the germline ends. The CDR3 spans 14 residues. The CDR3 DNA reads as TGTGCCAGCAGCTTAGAGGGGCTCCTCTACGAGCAGTACTTC. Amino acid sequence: CASSLEGLLYEQYF.

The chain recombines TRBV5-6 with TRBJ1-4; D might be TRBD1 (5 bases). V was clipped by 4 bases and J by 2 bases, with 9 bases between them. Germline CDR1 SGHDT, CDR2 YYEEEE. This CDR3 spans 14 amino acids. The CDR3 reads CASSVGATNEKLFF. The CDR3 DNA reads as TGTGCCAGCAGCGTAGGGGCGACTAATGAAAAACTGTTTTTT.

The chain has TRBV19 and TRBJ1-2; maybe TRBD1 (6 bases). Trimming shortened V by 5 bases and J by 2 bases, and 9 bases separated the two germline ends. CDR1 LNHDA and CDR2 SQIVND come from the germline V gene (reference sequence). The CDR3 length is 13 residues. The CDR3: CASSSRGNYGYTF. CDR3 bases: TGTGCCAGTAGTTCGAGGGGGAACTATGGCTACACCTTC. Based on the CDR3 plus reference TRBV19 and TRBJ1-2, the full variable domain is DGGITQSPKYLFRKEGQNVTLSCEQNLNHDAMYWYRQDPGQGLRLIYYSQIVNDFQKGDIAEGYSVSREKKESFPLTVTSAQKNPTAFYLCASSSRGNYGYTFGSGTRLTVV.

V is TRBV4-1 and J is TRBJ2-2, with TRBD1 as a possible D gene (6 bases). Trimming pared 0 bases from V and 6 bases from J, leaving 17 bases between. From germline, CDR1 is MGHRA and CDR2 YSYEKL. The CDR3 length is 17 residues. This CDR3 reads CASSQDQGGTLAGELFF. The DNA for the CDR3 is TGCGCCAGCAGCCAAGATCAAGGGGGAACGCTCGCCGGGGAGCTGTTTTTT.

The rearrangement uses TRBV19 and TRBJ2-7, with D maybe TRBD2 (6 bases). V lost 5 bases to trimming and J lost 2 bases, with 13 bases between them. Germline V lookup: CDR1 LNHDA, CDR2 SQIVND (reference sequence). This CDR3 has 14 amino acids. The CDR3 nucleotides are TGTGCCAGTAGTTCCGGGACTGCCGCCTACGAGCAGTACTTC. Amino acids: CASSSGTAAYEQYF.

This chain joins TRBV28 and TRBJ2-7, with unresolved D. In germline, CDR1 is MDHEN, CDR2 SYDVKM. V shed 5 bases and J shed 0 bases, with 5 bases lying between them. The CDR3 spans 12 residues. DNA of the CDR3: TGTGCCAGCAGTGTGAGCTCCTACGAGCAGTACTTC. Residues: CASSVSSYEQYF. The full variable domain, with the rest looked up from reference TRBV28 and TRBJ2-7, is DVKVTQSSRYLVKRTGEKVFLECVQDMDHENMFWYRQDPGLGLRLIYFSYDVKMKEKGDIPEGYSVSREKKERFSLILESASTNQTSMYLCASSVSSYEQYFGPGTRLTVT.

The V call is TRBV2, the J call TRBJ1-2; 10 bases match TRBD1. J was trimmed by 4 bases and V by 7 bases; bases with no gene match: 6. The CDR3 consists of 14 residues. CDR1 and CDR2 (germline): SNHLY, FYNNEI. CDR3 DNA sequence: TGTGCCAGCACCCGGACAGGGGGTGTCTATGGCTACACCTTC. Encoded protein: CASTRTGGVYGYTF.

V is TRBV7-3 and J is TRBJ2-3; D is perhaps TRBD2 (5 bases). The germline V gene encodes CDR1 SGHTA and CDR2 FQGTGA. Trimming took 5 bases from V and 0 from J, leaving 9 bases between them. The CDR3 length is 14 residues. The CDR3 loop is CASSPGLSTDTQYF. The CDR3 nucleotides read TGTGCCAGCAGCCCCGGACTGAGCACAGATACGCAGTATTTT.

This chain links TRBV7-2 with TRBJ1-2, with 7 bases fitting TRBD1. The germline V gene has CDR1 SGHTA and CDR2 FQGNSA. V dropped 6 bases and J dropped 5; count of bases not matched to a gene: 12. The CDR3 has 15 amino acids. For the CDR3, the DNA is TGTGCCAGCAGGAACGCAGCCGGGACAGCGTATGGCTACACCTTC. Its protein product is CASRNAAGTAYGYTF.

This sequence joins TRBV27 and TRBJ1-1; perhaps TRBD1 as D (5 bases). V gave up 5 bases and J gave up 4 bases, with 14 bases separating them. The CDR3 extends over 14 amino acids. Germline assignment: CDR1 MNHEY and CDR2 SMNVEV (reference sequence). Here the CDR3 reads CASSPDRWATEAFF. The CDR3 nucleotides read TGTGCCAGCAGTCCAGACAGATGGGCCACTGAAGCTTTCTTT.